What follows is one T cell receptor (beta chain) and its context. The sample is drawn from a study of cytomegalovirus exposure and HLA in healthy donors. Study summary: Early on, a data release was issued that held roughly 80 million unique TCRs from HLA-typed donors.

This CDR3 is 19 amino acids long. This PCR relied on a set of 60 Vbeta primers and 13 Jbeta primers. Sequenced by immunoSEQ multiplex PCR; TCRdb stores in-frame clones only, minus some. The data contain roughly 180,000 clones, 60% to 80% of them singletons. Sequencing was done on a sample of PBMCs. The TCR comes from a woman aged 35 to 49 in good health and CMV-seropositive. The chain links TRBV21-1 to TRBJ2-3; the D call TRBD2 from the table was never checked on the DNA. TRBV21-1 has pseudogene status. CDR3 protein: CASSKASGRIQSSTDTQYF. Here the CDR3 DNA reads TGTGCCAGCAGCAAAGCTAGCGGTAGAATACAATCTAGCACAGATACGCAGTATTTT.